This T cell receptor (beta chain) was retrieved from a study of T cell responses to AZD1222 COVID-19 vaccine (dated by TCRdb to about 2021). For the wider study: AZD1222 recipients whose second dose came at about 4 weeks and those whose second dose came at about 12 weeks were combined into one group, since spike-specific TCR depth and breadth did not differ between the two schedules. TCR sequencing covered roughly 230 trial participants: 200 to 220 given two doses of AZD1222 and some 25 given two doses of MenACWY control vaccine. Trial participants were enrolled by age into subgroups of 18-55, 56-69 and 70-plus years, and 148, 28 and 57 TCR-sequenced participants, respectively, were included in these subgroups.

About this clone itself: No cognate antigen has been identified for it. Per-nucleotide qualities are absent, and no much larger clonotype sits a single base away.

The sample's time point label, decoded: baseline before first vaccination. Samples from vaccinated people were obtained from the UK trials COV001 and COV002, which included a single-blind randomized controlled phase 2/3 trial of AZD1222 (ChAdOx1 nCoV-19) in healthy adults. For TCRbeta chain sequencing, PBMC samples were collected from trial participants at day 0 and at day 28 after the second dose. The germline V gene (reference sequence) supplies CDR1 LNHDA and CDR2 SQIVND. Counted from cysteine to phenylalanine, this CDR3 has 12 amino acids. The entry retains the CDR3 DNA only, 36 bases that are in frame from base 1. Cut back by 4 bases and 7 bases, the V and J ends lie 10 bases apart. The CDR3 regions of human TCRbeta chains were analyzed by immunosequencing. The original pipeline was this. TCRs in the repertoires were compared against a reference library of SARS-CoV-2-specific TCRs that had been generated with the MIRA antigen-specificity platform. Breadth was defined as the fraction of unique TCRs that were SARS-CoV-2-associated, and depth was defined as the fraction of total T cells that were SARS-CoV-2-associated. Using the MIRA data, each spike-specific TCR was mapped to the spike region that the TCR reacts to and placed in a CD4 or CD8 class. Log10-transformed breadth and depth values were compared by one-way ANOVA with Sidak's multiple comparisons tests. TCRdb provides this immuneACCESS table in a form limited to in-frame rearrangements. Some clones are lacking; in checked studies, under half of them reflect an unresolved V gene, and why the rest are absent is not known. V, J and clone size were drawn from that table, and D and trimming were deduced from the DNA. The sample contains approximately 120,000 clones, around nine tenths of them found a single time. The top ten constitute roughly 12% of the sample.

The research as a whole found: Vaccine-associated CD4 TCRs spanned the whole spike protein, with dominant responses in regions 160-218 and 743-854. Participants were mostly white British and included more females than males, and it was suggested by the authors that clonal diversity may have been underestimated. Because no day 14 peak-response samples were available, the repertoires could be characterized only after the peak T cell response. Conclusions about previously exposed vaccinees are limited, since just a handful of AZD1222 recipients were seropositive for SARS-CoV-2 at baseline. After two AZD1222 doses, both the breadth and the depth of spike-specific TCRs were significantly higher than at day 0 and than in MenACWY recipients. The 56-69-year group was small, and its depth increase did not reach significance, likely because of low power. Epitopes outside the regions mutated in the B.1.351 and B.1.1.7 variants were reportedly recognized by nearly half of the unique spike-specific TCRs.

This TCR was recovered from an adult in good health. In this chain, TRBV19 is recombined with TRBJ1-2; the D gene cannot be named for sure. The specimen was peripheral blood, collected on day 0 of AZD1222 vaccination. CDR3 reads: CASSTGGSGYTF. The bases read TGTGCCAGTAGTACAGGAGGGAGTGGCTACACCTTC.